The present T cell receptor beta chain was sequenced within a study of patients and donors after allogeneic stem cell transplantation. This clonotype turned up a few times. TCRdb re-called the RT-PCR reads with MiXCR, one entry per CDR3 protein. The sample shows approximately 200,000 distinct CDR3 sequences, around an eighth of them seen only once. V shed 0 bases and J shed 0 bases, with 14 bases lying between them. The CDR3 is made up of 17 amino acids. Per germline, CDR1 SGHVS and CDR2 FQNEAQ. This sequence joins TRBV7-8 and TRBJ1-1; D is possibly TRBD1 (6 bases). The sequencing input was blood, either unsorted or a sorted T cell fraction (not recorded which). This clonotype originated in a human donor who was either an allogeneic HSCT recipient or a stem cell or donor lymphocyte infusion donor (not recorded which). It is not recorded whose cells these are; they may come from a transplant donor. The CDR3 bases are TGTGCCAGCAGCTTAGCGGTCAGGAGGGGGGTGAACACTGAAGCTTTCTTT. The encoded protein is CASSLAVRRGVNTEAFF.